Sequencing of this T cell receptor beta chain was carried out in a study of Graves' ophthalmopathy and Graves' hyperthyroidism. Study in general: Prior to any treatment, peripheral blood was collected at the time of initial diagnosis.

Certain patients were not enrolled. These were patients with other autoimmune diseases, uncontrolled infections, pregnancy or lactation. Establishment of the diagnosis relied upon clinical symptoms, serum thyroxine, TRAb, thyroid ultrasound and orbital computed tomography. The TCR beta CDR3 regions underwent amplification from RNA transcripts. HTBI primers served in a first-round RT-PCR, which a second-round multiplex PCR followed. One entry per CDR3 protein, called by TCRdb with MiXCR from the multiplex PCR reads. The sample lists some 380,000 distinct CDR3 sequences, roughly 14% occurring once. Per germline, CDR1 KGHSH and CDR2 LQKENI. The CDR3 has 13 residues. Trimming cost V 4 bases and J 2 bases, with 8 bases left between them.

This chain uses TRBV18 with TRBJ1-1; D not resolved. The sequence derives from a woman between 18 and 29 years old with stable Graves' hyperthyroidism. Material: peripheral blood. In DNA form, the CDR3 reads TGTGCCAGCTCACGAGCCAGTAACACTGAAGCTTTCTTT. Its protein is CASSRASNTEAFF. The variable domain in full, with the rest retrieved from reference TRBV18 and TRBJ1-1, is NAGVMQNPRHLVRRRGQEARLRCSPMKGHSHVYWYRQLPEEGLKFMVYLQKENIIDESGMPKERFSAEFPKEGPSILRIQQVVRGDSAAYFCASSRASNTEAFFGQGTRLTVV.